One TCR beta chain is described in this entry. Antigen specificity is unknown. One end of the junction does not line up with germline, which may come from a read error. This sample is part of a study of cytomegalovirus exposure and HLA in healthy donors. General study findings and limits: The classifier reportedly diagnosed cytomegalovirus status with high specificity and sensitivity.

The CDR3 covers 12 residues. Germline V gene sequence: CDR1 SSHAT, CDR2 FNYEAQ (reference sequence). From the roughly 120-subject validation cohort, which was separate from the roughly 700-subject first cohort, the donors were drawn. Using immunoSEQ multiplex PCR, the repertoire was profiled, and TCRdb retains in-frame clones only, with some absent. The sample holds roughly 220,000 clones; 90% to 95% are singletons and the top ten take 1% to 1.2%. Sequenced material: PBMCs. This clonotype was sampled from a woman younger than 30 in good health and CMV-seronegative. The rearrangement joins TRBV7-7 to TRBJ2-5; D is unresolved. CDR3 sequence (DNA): TGTGCTAGCAGCAGAAACGGGGAGACCCAGTACTTC. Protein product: CASSRNGETQYF.